The clone carrying this TCR beta chain was detected many times. The antigen is not known. Between the trimmed V and J ends, which lost 5 bases and 0 bases, there was a span of 11 bases. Germline V CDR1 and CDR2: MGHRA, YSYEKL. The CDR3 length is 15 residues. The data were obtained in a study of T-cell reconstitution after alpha-beta-depleted transplantation in children. Notes on the study in general: Several hundred expanded graft clones reportedly gave rise to the alpha-beta T cells present about two months after transplant.

Unique molecular identifiers tagged the TCRbeta library. TCRdb re-called the PCR reads with MiXCR, one entry per CDR3 protein. Of some 350,000 distinct CDR3 sequences listed, roughly 17% are singletons. Specimen: PBMCs, mostly from graft donor cells, collected 360 days after TCRalphabeta/CD19-depleted stem cell transplant. This sequence joins TRBV4-1 and TRBJ1-5; maybe TRBD1 (6 bases). The source is a male patient aged 2 to 9 who had a stem cell transplant for acute lymphoblastic leukemia, so the T cells may come from the graft donor. The CDR3 reads CASSSDSYSNQPQHF. For the CDR3, the DNA is TGCGCCAGCAGCTCGGACAGTTATAGCAATCAGCCCCAGCATTTT.